These 25 T cell receptor beta chains came from one sample sequenced in a study of somatic mutations in cytotoxic T cells in rheumatoid arthritis. Sequencing used immunoSEQ multiplex PCR; TCRdb keeps in-frame clones, though not all of them. The table has about 17,000 clones, roughly 79% seen once. The sequencing sample was made of CD8+ T cells sorted from blood. The receptors come from an adult with rheumatoid arthritis.

V is TRBV11-1 and J is TRBJ2-2, with 13 bases aligning to TRBD2. This CDR3 has 18 amino acids. V lost 5 bases to trimming and J lost 0 bases; unmatched junction nucleotides: 6. Germline CDR1 reads SGHAT; CDR2 reads FQDESV (reference sequence). The CDR3 region has the DNA TGTGCCAGCAGCCCATGGACTAGCGGGAGCGCGAACACCGGGGAGCTGTTTTTT. Its protein product is CASSPWTSGSANTGELFF. Looking up the rest from reference TRBV11-1 and TRBJ2-2 gives the full variable domain: EAEVAQSPRYKITEKSQAVAFWCDPISGHATLYWYRQILGQGPELLVQFQDESVVDDSQLPKDRFSAERLKGVDSTLKIQPAELGDSAMYLCASSPWTSGSANTGELFFGEGSRLTVL.

This clone was seen a few times. The J gene is TRBJ1-1, the V gene TRBV19; D unclear. The CDR3 runs to 13 residues. V dropped 7 bases and J dropped 2 bases, with 11 bases sitting between them. From germline, CDR1 is LNHDA and CDR2 SQIVND (reference sequence). CDR3 nucleotide sequence: TGTGCCAGTATGAACGAGGGAAACACTGAAGCTTTCTTT. This translates into CASMNEGNTEAFF. Looking up the rest from reference TRBV19 and TRBJ1-1 gives the full variable domain: DGGITQSPKYLFRKEGQNVTLSCEQNLNHDAMYWYRQDPGQGLRLIYYSQIVNDFQKGDIAEGYSVSREKKESFPLTVTSAQKNPTAFYLCASMNEGNTEAFFGQGTRLTVV.

The V gene is TRBV5-5, the J gene TRBJ1-1; D not resolved. Trimming took off 3 bases at V and 1 base at J, with 10 bases between the two ends. Germline V CDR1 and CDR2: SGHKS, YYEKEE (reference sequence). The CDR3 has 14 amino acids. This CDR3 is CASSSTWGNTEAFF. DNA of the CDR3: TGTGCCAGCAGCTCGACATGGGGGAACACTGAAGCTTTCTTT. Based on the CDR3 plus reference TRBV5-5 and TRBJ1-1, the full variable domain is DAGVTQSPTHLIKTRGQQVTLRCSPISGHKSVSWYQQVLGQGPQFIFQYYEKEERGRGNFPDRFSARQFPNYSSELNVNALLLGDSALYLCASSSTWGNTEAFFGQGTRLTVV.

V usage is TRBV2 and J usage is TRBJ2-3; D is possibly TRBD1 or TRBD2 (5 bases each). Trimming took 4 bases from V and 2 from J, leaving 10 bases between them. CDR3 length equals 14 residues. The germline CDR1 and CDR2 sequences are SNHLY and FYNNEI. CDR3 protein: CASSAGTHTDTQYF. The CDR3 region has the DNA TGTGCCAGCAGTGCCGGGACCCACACAGATACGCAGTATTTT.

Here the CDR3 DNA reads TGTGCCAGCAGCTTAACTAGCGGTCCTTACAATGAGCAGTTCTTC. Protein sequence: CASSLTSGPYNEQFF. V and J are TRBV7-2 and TRBJ2-1, with TRBD2 matching over 8 bases. The V gene end was trimmed by 2 bases and the J gene end by 4 bases; junction bases not matched to a gene: 4. CDR1 is SGHTA, CDR2 FQGNSA, per germline. CDR3 length: 15 residues.

Only one count was recorded for this clone. The gene calls are TRBV2 and TRBJ1-2; 9 positions agree with TRBD1. In germline, CDR1 is SNHLY, CDR2 FYNNEI. With 7 bases clipped from V and 7 bases from J, the junction kept 10 bases outside the gene matches. The CDR3 sequence is 14 residues long. The CDR3 nucleotides read TGTGCCAGCATGTTGGGACAGGGTTTTCGTGGCTACACCTTC. This codes for CASMLGQGFRGYTF.

The sample holds one count of this clone. The V and J genes are TRBV28 and TRBJ1-2; D remains unclear. CDR3 length: 15 residues. Germline CDR1 and CDR2: MDHEN and SYDVKM. V was cut by 7 bases and J by 6 bases, with 21 bases left in between. CDR3 nucleotide sequence: TGTGCCAGCAACACCCCTCAACTGCGGGCGGATGGCTACACCTTC. This translates into CASNTPQLRADGYTF.

V gene TRBV11-2 combines with J gene TRBJ2-7, with 12 bases matching TRBD2. With 5 bases clipped from V and 3 bases from J, the junction kept 8 bases outside the gene matches. The germline V gene has CDR1 SGHAT and CDR2 FQNNGV. The CDR3 is 16 amino acids. CDR3 sequence: CASSPELAGGGYEQYF. In DNA, the CDR3 is TGTGCCAGCAGCCCGGAACTAGCGGGAGGTGGCTACGAGCAGTACTTC.

V is TRBV13 and J is TRBJ2-5; D call uncertain. V was cut by 2 bases and J by 5 bases, with 12 bases left in between. The CDR3 loop spans 14 amino acids. Germline V gives CDR1 PRHDT, CDR2 FYEKMQ (reference sequence). CDR3 amino acids: CASSLRGSDETQYF. In nucleotides, the CDR3 is TGTGCCAGCAGCTTACGTGGCAGTGACGAGACCCAGTACTTC.

The chain couples TRBV7-9 to TRBJ2-1; D possibly matches TRBD1 or TRBD2 (5 bases each). Germline V gene sequence: CDR1 SEHNR, CDR2 FQNEAQ (reference sequence). V dropped 3 bases and J dropped 10 bases, with 7 bases sitting between them. The length of the CDR3 is 11 residues. DNA of the CDR3: TGTGCCAGCAGCTTCGGGGCGGAGCAGTTCTTC. Its translation is CASSFGAEQFF. Full variable domain (rest looked up from reference TRBV7-9 and TRBJ2-1): DTGVSQNPRHKITKRGQNVTFRCDPISEHNRLYWYRQTLGQGPEFLTYFQNEAQLEKSRLLSDRFSAERPKGSFSTLEIQRTEQGDSAMYLCASSFGAEQFFGPGTRLTVL.

The chain is built from TRBV4-1 and TRBJ1-5; TRBD1 matches at 11 bases. Per the germline V gene, CDR1 is MGHRA and CDR2 is YSYEKL. The V gene end was trimmed by 1 base and the J gene end by 7 bases; junction bases not matched to a gene: 9. The CDR3 has 17 residues. CDR3 in amino acids: CASSQGPGQGDYQPQHF. In DNA form, the CDR3 reads TGCGCCAGCAGCCAAGGTCCGGGACAGGGGGATTACCAGCCCCAGCATTTT.

The genes are TRBV7-9 and TRBJ2-6; the match to TRBD2 covers 9 bases. Trimming took 4 bases from V and 3 from J; bases not matched to a gene: 13. Germline CDR1 SEHNR, CDR2 FQNEAQ (reference sequence). The CDR3 is made up of 19 amino acids. CDR3 coding DNA: TGTGCCAGCAGCTCGACCCTAAGCGGGGGGCCTGGTGGGGCCAACGTCCTGACTTTC. It is translated as CASSSTLSGGPGGANVLTF.

This clone has just one count. V and J are TRBV7-8 and TRBJ2-1; 7 nucleotides align to TRBD2. V trimming: 1 base; J trimming: 1 base; junction bases outside the gene matches: 4. This CDR3 is 16 amino acids long. Looked up from germline, CDR1 is SGHVS and CDR2 is FQNEAQ. CDR3 sequence: CASSLGGSGSYNEQFF. The CDR3 bases are TGTGCCAGCAGCTTAGGGGGTAGCGGGTCCTACAATGAGCAGTTCTTC.

V and J are TRBV5-1 and TRBJ2-7; the D is unclear. CDR1 SGHRS and CDR2 YFSETQ come from the germline V gene. Trimming took off 2 bases at V and 2 bases at J, with 8 bases between the two ends. The CDR3 contains 13 residues. DNA for the CDR3: TGCGCCAGCAGCTTAGCCCCCCCCTACGAGCAGTACTTC. It codes for CASSLAPPYEQYF.

The chain is built from TRBV10-3 and TRBJ2-1; TRBD2 matches at 10 bases. The CDR3 is 15 amino acids. V dropped 3 bases and J dropped 8; count of bases not matched to a gene: 7. Germline CDR1 and CDR2: ENHRY and SYGVKD. The CDR3 coding sequence is TGTGCCATCAGTGAAACACTAGCGGGGCGGGATGAGCAGTTCTTC. Translated, it gives CAISETLAGRDEQFF.

J is TRBJ2-1 and V is TRBV11-3, with 10 bases identical to TRBD1. J lost 4 bases, V lost 4 bases, and 16 bases had no gene match. The germline CDR1 and CDR2 sequences are SGHNT and YENEEA. This CDR3 contains 19 residues. DNA for the CDR3: TGTGCCAGCAGCTCCCGACAGGGGGCGGGCGGGGGCGAATACAATGAGCAGTTCTTC. Translation gives CASSSRQGAGGGEYNEQFF.

The chain combines TRBV11-2 with TRBJ1-3; D gene uncertain. The CDR3 runs to 16 residues. Trimming shortened V by 0 bases and J by 0 bases, and 9 bases separated the two germline ends. Germline assignment: CDR1 SGHAT and CDR2 FQNNGV. CDR3 sequence: CASSLDSRYSGNTIYF. CDR3 coding DNA: TGTGCCAGCAGCTTAGATAGCAGATACTCTGGAAACACCATATATTTT.

The chain combines TRBV27 with TRBJ1-2; weak D call: TRBD1 (5 bases). CDR1 is MNHEY and CDR2 is SMNVEV in the germline V gene (reference sequence). Trimming stripped 0 bases from V and 7 bases from J, with 12 bases between. This CDR3 spans 14 amino acids. The CDR3: CASSLSIRARGYTF. In nucleotides, the CDR3 is TGTGCCAGCAGTTTATCGATCAGGGCACGTGGCTACACCTTC.

The rearrangement joins TRBV28 to TRBJ1-1; TRBD1 agrees at 7 bases. Germline CDR1 MDHEN, CDR2 SYDVKM. J was trimmed by 4 bases and V by 4 bases; bases with no gene match: 18. This CDR3 region has 18 residues. This CDR3 is CASSYPSTNPTGTTEAFF. The CDR3 DNA follows: TGTGCCAGCAGTTATCCCTCCACTAATCCGACAGGGACCACTGAAGCTTTCTTT.

The rearrangement uses TRBV11-2 and TRBJ2-1, with a possible D match to TRBD2 (5 bases). V was pared by 1 base and J by 9 bases, with 10 bases between. CDR1 and CDR2 (germline): SGHAT, FQNNGV. The CDR3 runs to 13 residues. The CDR3 DNA reads TGTGCCAGCAGCTTAGCAGGTGGAGGTGAGCAGTTCTTC. It specifies CASSLAGGGEQFF. Filled out from reference TRBV11-2 and TRBJ2-1, the complete variable domain reads EAGVAQSPRYKIIEKRQSVAFWCNPISGHATLYWYQQILGQGPKLLIQFQNNGVVDDSQLPKDRFSAERLKGVDSTLKIQPAKLEDSAVYLCASSLAGGGEQFFGPGTRLTVL.

The chain joins TRBV11-3 to TRBJ2-7; D is perhaps TRBD2 (5 bases). The CDR3 is 15 amino acids. V was cut by 5 bases and J by 6 bases, with 20 bases left in between. Per the germline V gene, CDR1 is SGHNT and CDR2 is YENEEA. This chain's CDR3 is CASSLTRAGTSEQYF. In DNA form, the CDR3 reads TGTGCCAGCAGCCTGACCCGGGCGGGCACCTCCGAGCAGTACTTC.

This chain joins TRBV6-6 and TRBJ1-1; D gene uncertain. With 4 bases removed from V and 1 base from J, the gap between germline ends came to 4 bases. This CDR3 has 12 amino acids. The germline gives CDR1 MNHNY, CDR2 SVGAGI (reference sequence). Here the CDR3 reads CASSWENTEAFF. CDR3 DNA sequence: TGTGCCAGCAGTTGGGAGAACACTGAAGCTTTCTTT.

The chain links TRBV27 to TRBJ2-4, with unresolved D. The CDR3 is made up of 13 amino acids. Germline V gene lookup returns CDR1 MNHEY and CDR2 SMNVEV (reference sequence). The ends were cut back, 2 bases at V and 6 bases at J, with 8 bases in the middle. The CDR3 coding sequence is TGTGCCAGCAGTTTAAGCCTCGGAAACATTCAGTACTTC. It yields the protein CASSLSLGNIQYF.

V and J are TRBV5-8 and TRBJ2-1, with D unresolved. V was pared by 4 bases and J by 0 bases, with 11 bases between. CDR1 SGHTS and CDR2 YDEGEE come from the germline V gene. There are 15 residues in the CDR3. DNA of the CDR3: TGTGCCAGCAGCCCCAGCAGAAGCTCCTACAATGAGCAGTTCTTC. This codes for CASSPSRSSYNEQFF. Drawing the rest from reference TRBV5-8 and TRBJ2-1, the complete variable domain is EAGVTQSPTHLIKTRGQQATLRCSPISGHTSVYWYQQALGLGLQFLLWYDEGEERNRGNFPPRFSGRQFPNYSSELNVNALELEDSALYLCASSPSRSSYNEQFFGPGTRLTVL.

This clone was detected once. V gene TRBV7-8 combines with J gene TRBJ2-5; D is undetermined. Trimming stripped 0 bases from V and 5 bases from J, with 13 bases between. This CDR3 is built from 15 residues. Germline lookup yields CDR1 SGHVS and CDR2 FQNEAQ. CDR3: CASSLAGVGWETQYF. DNA for the CDR3: TGTGCCAGCAGCTTAGCAGGCGTGGGGTGGGAGACCCAGTACTTC.